This note documents a single T cell receptor beta chain sequence. The antigen is not known. The record originates from a study of Tregs in tolerant kidney transplant recipients. Study observations and caveats: Few patients were studied, so findings need validation in larger groups.

Unstimulated Tregs (CD4+CD25+CD127-) and CD4+CD25- non-Tregs were sorted from PBMCs. The junction had 2 bases not matched to a gene; V was cut back by 6 bases and J by 0 bases. Germline V lookup: CDR1 MNHNY, CDR2 SVGAGI (reference sequence). CDR3 length: 13 residues. Clones were read by immunoSEQ multiplex PCR, and TCRdb kept only the in-frame ones, dropping some. Of some 15,000 clones in the sample, about 82% are singletons; the top ten hold approximately 1.7%. The material sequenced was Tregs from blood, taken before the transplant. This chain links TRBV6-6 with TRBJ2-7; TRBD1 matches at 7 bases. The receptor was derived from a human donor who received a combined kidney and bone marrow transplant. The CDR3 here is CASRTGSSYEQYF. The DNA of the CDR3 is TGTGCCAGCAGGACAGGGAGCTCCTACGAGCAGTACTTC.